One sample yielded the 2 T cell receptor beta chains listed below, sequenced in a study of PD-1 blockade in classical Hodgkin lymphoma. Method: immunoSEQ multiplex PCR; TCRdb's copy keeps in-frame clones and lacks some. The data hold about 27,000 clones, with about 86% observed a single time. Every patient was affected by relapse after autologous stem cell transplantation, while exposure to brentuximab vedotin was not uniform. Magnetic negative selection of thawed PBMCs yielded the CD8+ T cells. This specimen consisted of CD8+ T cells from blood, obtained at baseline. The receptors stem from a human donor with classical Hodgkin lymphoma.

The J gene is TRBJ1-2, the V gene TRBV5-6; D unclear. The CDR3 covers 13 residues. Trimming removed 3 bases at V and 4 bases at J, with 10 bases between. Germline loops: CDR1 SGHDT, CDR2 YYEEEE. CDR3 bases: TGTGCCAGCAGCTCTACAGTACCCTATGGCTACACCTTC. Protein product: CASSSTVPYGYTF.

The genes are TRBV27 and TRBJ2-1; D gene unclear. The ends were cut back, 2 bases at V and 6 bases at J, with 8 bases in the middle. CDR3 size: 13 residues. Germline V gene data show CDR1 as MNHEY and CDR2 as SMNVEV (reference sequence). This CDR3 is CASSLVAFNEQFF. As DNA, the CDR3 is TGTGCCAGCAGTTTAGTGGCGTTCAATGAGCAGTTCTTC.